This T cell receptor (beta chain) originates from a study of cytomegalovirus exposure and HLA in healthy donors. The CDR3 spans 15 residues. Trimming removed 3 bases from V and 8 bases from J, with 14 bases in between. Germline V gives CDR1 MNHNS, CDR2 SASEGT. About this clone itself: Its antigen is not identified.

Regarding the study as a whole: TCR beta sequences reportedly predicted most subjects' HLA-A and HLA-B alleles accurately.

The PCR had 60 Vbeta and 13 Jbeta primers. Method: immunoSEQ multiplex PCR; TCRdb's copy keeps in-frame clones and lacks some. Of fewer than 100,000 clones detected, roughly 8.2% appear once; the ten largest clones hold 2.3%. This receptor was obtained from a man aged 45-65 years in good health and CMV-seronegative. What was sequenced was PBMCs. This chain joins TRBV6-1 and TRBJ1-6; D possibly corresponds to TRBD1 (5 bases). CDR3 protein: CASSDQTGSHSPLHF. CDR3 sequence (DNA): TGTGCCAGCAGTGACCAAACAGGTAGTCATTCACCCCTCCACTTT.